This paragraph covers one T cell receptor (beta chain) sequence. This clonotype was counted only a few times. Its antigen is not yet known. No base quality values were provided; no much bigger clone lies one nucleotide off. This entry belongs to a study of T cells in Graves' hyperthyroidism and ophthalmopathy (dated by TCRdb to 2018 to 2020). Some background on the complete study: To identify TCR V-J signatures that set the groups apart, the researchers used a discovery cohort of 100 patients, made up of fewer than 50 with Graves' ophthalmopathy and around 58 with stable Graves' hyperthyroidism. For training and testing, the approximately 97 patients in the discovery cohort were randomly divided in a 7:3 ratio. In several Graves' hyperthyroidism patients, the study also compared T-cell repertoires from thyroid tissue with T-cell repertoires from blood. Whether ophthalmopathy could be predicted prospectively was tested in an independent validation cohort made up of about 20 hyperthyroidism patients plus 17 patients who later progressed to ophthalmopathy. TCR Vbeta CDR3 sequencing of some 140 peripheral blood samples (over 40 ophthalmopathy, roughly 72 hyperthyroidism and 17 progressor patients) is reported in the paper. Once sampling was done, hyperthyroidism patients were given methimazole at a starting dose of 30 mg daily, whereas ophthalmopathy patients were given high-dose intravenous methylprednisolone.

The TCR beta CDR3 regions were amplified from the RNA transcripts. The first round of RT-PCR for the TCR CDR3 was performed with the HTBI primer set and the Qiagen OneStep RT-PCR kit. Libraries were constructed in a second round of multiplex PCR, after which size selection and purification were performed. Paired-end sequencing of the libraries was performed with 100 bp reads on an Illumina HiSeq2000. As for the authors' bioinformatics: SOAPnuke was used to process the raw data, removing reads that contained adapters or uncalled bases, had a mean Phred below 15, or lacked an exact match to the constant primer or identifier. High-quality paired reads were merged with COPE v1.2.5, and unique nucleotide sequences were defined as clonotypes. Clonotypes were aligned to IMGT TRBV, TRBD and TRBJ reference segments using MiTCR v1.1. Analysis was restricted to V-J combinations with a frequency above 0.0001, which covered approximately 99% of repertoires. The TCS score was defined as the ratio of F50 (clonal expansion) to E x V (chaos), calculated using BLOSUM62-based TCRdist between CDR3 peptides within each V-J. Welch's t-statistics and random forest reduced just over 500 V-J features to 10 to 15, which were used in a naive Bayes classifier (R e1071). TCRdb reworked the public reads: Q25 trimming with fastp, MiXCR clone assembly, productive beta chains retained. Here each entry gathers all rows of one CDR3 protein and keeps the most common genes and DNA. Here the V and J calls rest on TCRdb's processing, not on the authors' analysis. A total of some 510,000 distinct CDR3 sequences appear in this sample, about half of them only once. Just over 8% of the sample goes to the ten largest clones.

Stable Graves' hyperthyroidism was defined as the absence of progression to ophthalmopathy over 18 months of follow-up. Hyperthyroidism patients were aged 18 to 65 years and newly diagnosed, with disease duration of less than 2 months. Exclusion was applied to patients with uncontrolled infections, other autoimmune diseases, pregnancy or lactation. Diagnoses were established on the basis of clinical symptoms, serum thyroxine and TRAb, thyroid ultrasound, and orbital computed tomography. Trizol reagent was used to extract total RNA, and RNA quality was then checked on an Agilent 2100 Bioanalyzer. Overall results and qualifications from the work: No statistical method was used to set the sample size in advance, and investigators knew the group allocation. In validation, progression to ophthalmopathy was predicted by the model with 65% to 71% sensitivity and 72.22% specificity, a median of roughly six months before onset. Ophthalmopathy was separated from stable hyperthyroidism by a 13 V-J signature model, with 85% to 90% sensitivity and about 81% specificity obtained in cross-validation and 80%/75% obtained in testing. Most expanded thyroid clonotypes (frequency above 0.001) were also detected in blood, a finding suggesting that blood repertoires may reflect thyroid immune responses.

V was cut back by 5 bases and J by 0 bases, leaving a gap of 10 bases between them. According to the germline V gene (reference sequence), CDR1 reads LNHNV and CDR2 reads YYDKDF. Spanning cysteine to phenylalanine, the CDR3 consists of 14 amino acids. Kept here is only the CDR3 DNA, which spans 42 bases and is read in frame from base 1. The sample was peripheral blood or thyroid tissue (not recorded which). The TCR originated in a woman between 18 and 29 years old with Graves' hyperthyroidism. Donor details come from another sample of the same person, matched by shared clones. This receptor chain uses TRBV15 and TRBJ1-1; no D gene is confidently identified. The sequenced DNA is TGTGCCACCAGCCCACGAAAGATGAACACTGAAGCTTTCTTT. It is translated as CATSPRKMNTEAFF.